A selection of T cell receptor beta chains follows, all from one sample in a study of CD4+ T cells in melanoma. Clones were sequenced by immunoSEQ multiplex PCR, and TCRdb holds only the in-frame ones, with some missing. This sample's table reports roughly 64 clones. The source material was a T cell line or clone, from whole sample or a sorted T cell fraction (not recorded which). The receptors come from a human donor with melanoma. Some clones in this sample may be carry-over from other donors' samples. Both conserved end residues are part of each CDR3. A D gene is named only where the DNA matches it firmly. Only part of the rows carry a size: once, few, many, or a class if the clone is expanded.

.	TRBJ1-2	TRBV7-8	.	TGTGCCAGCAGCTTACGACACGACCTATATGGCTACACCTTC	CASSLRHDLYGYTF
.	TRBJ1-2	TRBV2	TRBD1	TGTGCCAGCTACGAACCGGGACAGGGTATATCCGAGAACTATGGCTACACCTTC	CASYEPGQGISENYGYTF
.	TRBJ2-1	TRBV4-2	.	TGTGCCAGCAGCCAGGAGGTAAGCTCCTACAATGAGCAGTTCTTC	CASSQEVSSYNEQFF
.	TRBJ2-7	TRBV4-2	TRBD2	TGTGCCAGCAGCTACGGGGGGGATAGCTCCTACGAGCAGTACTTC	CASSYGGDSSYEQYF
.	TRBJ1-5	TRBV28	.	TGTGCCAGCAGTTTGGAGACTCAGCCCCAGCATTTT	CASSLETQPQHF
.	TRBJ1-6	TRBV11-1	.	TGTGCCAGCACCTCCACCAGGTCGGGTAATTCACCCCTCCACTTT	CASTSTRSGNSPLHF
.	TRBJ1-2	TRBV7-3	.	TGTGCCAGCAGCTTACGACACGACCTATATGGCTACACCTTC	CASSLRHDLYGYTF
.	TRBJ2-3	TRBV20-1	.	TGCAGTGCAGAAACGGGAGATACGCAGTATTTT	CSAETGDTQYF
.	TRBJ1-3	TRBV4-3	.	TGCGCCAGCAGCCAAGATGCAGGAAACACCATATATTTT	CASSQDAGNTIYF
.	TRBJ1-1	TRBV4-1	TRBD1	TGCGCCAGCAGCCAGCGCCGACAGGGCGGGGTGAACACTGAAGCTTTCTTT	CASSQRRQGGVNTEAFF
few	TRBJ1-1	TRBV5-1	.	TGCGCCAGCAGCCCGCGAACCGGAATGAACACTGAAGCTTTCTTT	CASSPRTGMNTEAFF
.	TRBJ2-3	TRBV7-7	.	TGTGCTAGCAGCTTAGTCGTGAGCGATACGCAGTATTTT	CASSLVVSDTQYF
.	TRBJ1-4	TRBV7-8	.	TGTGCCAGCAGCTTAGCCACGGACCCTGCAACTAATGAAAAACTGTTTTTT	CASSLATDPATNEKLFF
.	TRBJ2-2	TRBV6-1	.	TGTGCCAGCAGTGAAGCTAGCGACAGCAACACCGGGGAGCTGTTTTTT	CASSEASDSNTGELFF
.	TRBJ1-3	TRBV7-2	TRBD1	TGTGCCAGCAGCTTAGAACAGGGGTACCCTGGAAACACCATATATTTT	CASSLEQGYPGNTIYF
.	TRBJ1-2	TRBV30	TRBD1	TGTGCCTGGAGCCGGGACAGGGTACACCATCATGGCTACACCTTC	CAWSRDRVHHHGYTF
.	TRBJ2-1	TRBV2	TRBD1	TGTGCCAGCGAAAACCGGGACAGGGGCAATGAGCAGTTCTTC	CASENRDRGNEQFF
.	TRBJ2-2	TRBV10-2	TRBD1	TGCGCCAGCAAAGACAGGGCGTACGGGGAGCTGTTTTTT	CASKDRAYGELFF
.	TRBJ2-1	TRBV7-3	TRBD2	TGTGCCAGCAGCTCCTCTAGCGGTGGGATCTACAATGAGCAGTTCTTC	CASSSSSGGIYNEQFF